Listed here are 30 T cell receptor beta chains from one sample, sequenced in a study of T cell repertoires in cytomegalovirus infection. TCRdb reprocessed the reads with MiXCR, giving one entry per CDR3 protein. The data contain about 320,000 distinct CDR3 sequences, 9.5% of them singletons. Sequenced material: PBMCs. These receptors originate from a human donor in good health (CMV status not recorded). Some clones in this sample may be carry-over from other donors' samples.

CDR3 protein: CASNPAGGETQYF. CDR3 nucleotides: TGTGCCAGTAATCCCGCGGGGGGTGAGACCCAGTACTTC. V usage is TRBV19 and J usage is TRBJ2-5, with 8 bases aligning to TRBD2. The J segment lost 5 bases and the V segment lost 7 bases, leaving 6 bases of the junction unmatched. The CDR3 has 13 residues. Germline CDR1 reads LNHDA; CDR2 reads SQIVND (reference sequence).

The chain links TRBV7-6 to TRBJ1-2, with 8 nucleotides matching TRBD1. Germline trimming cut 5 bases from V and 0 bases from J; bases unmatched to any gene: 5. Germline CDR1 SGHVS, CDR2 FNYEAQ. The length of the CDR3 is 15 residues. The CDR3 DNA reads as TGTGCCAGCAGCGACGGGACAGGCGCTAACTATGGCTACACCTTC. This gives the protein CASSDGTGANYGYTF.

This clonotype was counted ten times or more. This chain connects TRBV7-3 to TRBJ1-2; TRBD1 agrees at 9 bases. The CDR3 runs 17 residues. Trimming at V came to 0 bases and at J to 4 bases, leaving 9 bases not matched to a gene. CDR1 and CDR2 from the germline V gene are SGHTA and FQGTGA. DNA of the CDR3: TGTGCCAGCAGCTTAACGGACAGGGGCCCCACCATCTATGGCTACACCTTC. This sequence encodes CASSLTDRGPTIYGYTF.

This clonotype was seen more than once but under ten times. The chain recombines TRBV6-2 or TRBV6-3 with TRBJ2-2, with D unclear. This CDR3 has 13 residues. Trimming shortened V by 3 bases and J by 3 bases, and 5 bases separated the two germline ends. CDR1 MNHEY and CDR2 SVGEGT come from the germline V gene. The CDR3 DNA is TGTGCCAGCAGTTATACCTACACCGGGGAGCTGTTTTTT. Encoded protein: CASSYTYTGELFF.

This clonotype was counted only a few times. The chain couples TRBV11-2 to TRBJ1-2; maybe TRBD1 (6 bases). V lost 2 bases and J lost 2, with 9 bases in between. CDR1 is SGHAT and CDR2 is FQNNGV in the germline V gene. This CDR3 region has 14 residues. CDR3 sequence: CASSLSTGNYGYTF. The CDR3, as DNA: TGTGCCAGCAGCTTATCAACAGGGAACTATGGCTACACCTTC.

This clonotype has ten or more counts. V usage is TRBV27 and J usage is TRBJ2-1; 13 nucleotides agree with TRBD2. The length of the CDR3 is 16 residues. The germline V gene has CDR1 MNHEY and CDR2 SMNVEV (reference sequence). With 5 bases clipped from V and 3 bases from J, the junction kept 4 bases outside the gene matches. The CDR3 region has the DNA TGTGCCAGCAGTCGGACTAGCGGGGGTTACTACAATGAGCAGTTCTTC. Residues: CASSRTSGGYYNEQFF.

This clonotype came up many times. The V and J genes are TRBV14 and TRBJ2-5; 8 positions agree with TRBD1. The CDR3 loop spans 14 amino acids. Germline V gene data show CDR1 as SGHDN and CDR2 as FVKESK. With 4 bases clipped from V and 2 bases from J, the junction kept 3 bases outside the gene matches. CDR3 amino acids: CASSRNRGQETQYF. CDR3 DNA sequence: TGTGCCAGCAGCCGAAACAGGGGGCAAGAGACCCAGTACTTC.

This clonotype was detected many times. V and J are TRBV4-1 and TRBJ1-6; no firm D call. Trimming removed 0 bases at V and 10 bases at J, with 10 bases between. CDR3 length: 14 amino acids. CDR1 and CDR2 (germline): MGHRA, YSYEKL. CDR3 sequence (DNA): TGCGCCAGCAGCCAAGAGCCAGGCAGATCACCCCTCCACTTT. Protein: CASSQEPGRSPLHF.

The rearrangement links TRBV19 to TRBJ2-2, with 8 nucleotides matching TRBD1. This CDR3 is 15 amino acids long. Germline loops: CDR1 LNHDA, CDR2 SQIVND (reference sequence). V was clipped by 9 bases and J by 6 bases; unmatched bases: 12. In DNA form, the CDR3 reads TGTGCCAGCCAAACCCAGGGGGCGGCCCCCGGGGAGCTGTTTTTT. The encoded protein is CASQTQGAAPGELFF. The full variable domain, in which reference TRBV19 and TRBJ2-2 provide the parts outside the CDR3, is DGGITQSPKYLFRKEGQNVTLSCEQNLNHDAMYWYRQDPGQGLRLIYYSQIVNDFQKGDIAEGYSVSREKKESFPLTVTSAQKNPTAFYLCASQTQGAAPGELFFGEGSRLTVL.

The chain carries TRBV7-2 and TRBJ2-7; D remains ambiguous. V was cut by 9 bases and J by 0 bases, with 12 bases left in between. The CDR3 has 13 amino acids. CDR1 is SGHTA, CDR2 FQGNSA, per germline. In DNA, the CDR3 is TGTGCCAGTAAACTAATGAGCTCCTACGAGCAGTACTTC. Translating it yields CASKLMSSYEQYF.

V usage is TRBV6-2 or TRBV6-3 and J usage is TRBJ2-2; a possible D gene is TRBD1 (6 bases). V shed 2 bases and J shed 0 bases, with 10 bases lying between them. The length of the CDR3 is 16 residues. Germline V gene sequence: CDR1 MNHEY, CDR2 SVGEGT. CDR3 DNA: TGTGCCAGCAGTTACCCGACAGGAGCGAACACCGGGGAGCTGTTTTTT. Its translation: CASSYPTGANTGELFF.

V is TRBV7-9 and J is TRBJ2-6; TRBD2 matches at 14 bases. Germline trimming cut 5 bases from V and 2 bases from J; bases unmatched to any gene: 8. The CDR3 runs to 19 residues. Germline V gives CDR1 SEHNR, CDR2 FQNEAQ (reference sequence). The CDR3 nucleotides are TGTGCCAGCAGCGCGCGGACTAGCGGGGGGAGCACTGGGGCCAACGTCCTGACTTTC. This encodes CASSARTSGGSTGANVLTF.

The chain couples TRBV9 to TRBJ1-6, with D hard to call. The CDR3 length is 14 residues. Germline V lookup: CDR1 SGDLS, CDR2 YYNGEE. V lost 3 bases to trimming and J lost 4 bases, with 8 bases between them. CDR3 in amino acids: CASSDGNYNSPLHF. The DNA of the CDR3 is TGTGCCAGCAGCGATGGAAATTATAATTCACCCCTCCACTTT.

In this sample, this clonotype turned up many times. This chain connects TRBV12-3 or TRBV12-4 to TRBJ2-3; TRBD1 or TRBD2 may be the D gene (5 bases each). This CDR3 comprises 13 residues. V lost 7 bases, J lost 1 base, and 9 bases lay in between. The CDR3 DNA sequence: TGTGCCAGCATCGAGGGGCGCACAGATACGCAGTATTTT. This codes for CASIEGRTDTQYF.

The gene calls are TRBV12-3 or TRBV12-4 and TRBJ2-3, with D possibly matching TRBD1 (6 bases). The CDR3 has 16 residues. Between the trimmed V and J ends, which lost 5 bases and 0 bases, there was a span of 15 bases. The CDR3: CASSHSTGISTDTQYF. In DNA form, the CDR3 reads TGTGCCAGCAGTCACTCAACAGGGATCAGCACAGATACGCAGTATTTT.

This clonotype occurred many times. The chain couples TRBV27 to TRBJ1-3; no clear D. Trimming removed 6 bases at V and 0 bases at J, with 9 bases between. This CDR3 is 14 amino acids long. Per the germline V gene, CDR1 is MNHEY and CDR2 is SMNVEV (reference sequence). In DNA form, the CDR3 reads TGTGCCAGCAGGATCACACACTCTGGAAACACCATATATTTT. Its protein product is CASRITHSGNTIYF.

V gene TRBV7-2 combines with J gene TRBJ1-6; D gene unclear. Germline V CDR1 and CDR2: SGHTA, FQGNSA. The ends were cut back, 8 bases at V and 8 bases at J, with 16 bases in the middle. The CDR3 is 14 residues long. The CDR3 here is CASDFGVRDSPLHF. CDR3 DNA sequence: TGTGCCAGCGACTTCGGAGTTAGGGATTCACCCCTCCACTTT.

The table lists this clonotype with many counts. V gene TRBV7-8 combines with J gene TRBJ2-7; D possibly uses TRBD1 or TRBD2 (5 bases each). Germline V CDR1 and CDR2: SGHVS, FQNEAQ. The germline V and J ends were trimmed by 5 bases and 2 bases, with 16 bases remaining between them. The CDR3 has 15 residues. The DNA of the CDR3 is TGTGCCAGCAGCCCACGAGGGGCGGTTACCTACGAGCAGTACTTC. The encoded protein is CASSPRGAVTYEQYF.

The chain couples TRBV28 to TRBJ1-5, with D hard to call. With 2 bases removed from V and 11 bases from J, the gap between germline ends came to 10 bases. The CDR3 is 12 residues long. Germline CDR1 and CDR2: MDHEN and SYDVKM. CDR3 DNA: TGTGCCAGCAGTTTAGGGTATTCGGCCCAGCATTTT. Protein product: CASSLGYSAQHF.

The chain joins TRBV6-5 to TRBJ2-5; a weak D match, TRBD2 (7 bases). The CDR3 spans 15 residues. Germline V CDR1 and CDR2: MNHEY, SVGAGI. Trimming removed 6 bases from V and 1 base from J, with 15 bases in between. CDR3 amino acids: CASSSTGRGQETQYF. In DNA, the CDR3 is TGTGCCAGCAGCTCCACAGGGAGGGGCCAAGAGACCCAGTACTTC.

This clonotype came up a few times. V is TRBV7-2 and J is TRBJ2-3; D might be TRBD1 (5 bases). Trimming removed 5 bases from V and 2 bases from J, with 11 bases in between. The CDR3 has 14 residues. The germline V gene has CDR1 SGHTA and CDR2 FQGNSA. Written as DNA, the CDR3 is TGTGCCAGCAGCCTCCGACAGACCACAGATACGCAGTATTTT. Encoded protein: CASSLRQTTDTQYF. Drawing the rest from reference TRBV7-2 and TRBJ2-3, the complete variable domain is GAGVSQSPSNKVTEKGKDVELRCDPISGHTALYWYRQSLGQGLEFLIYFQGNSAPDKSGLPSDRFSAERTGGSVSTLTIQRTQQEDSAVYLCASSLRQTTDTQYFGPGTRLTVL.

This clonotype was recorded at least ten times. The V and J genes are TRBV7-2 and TRBJ2-5, with a possible D match to TRBD2 (6 bases). The CDR3 totals 13 residues. Germline loops: CDR1 SGHTA, CDR2 FQGNSA. V was cut by 5 bases and J by 2 bases, with 9 bases left in between. The CDR3 loop reads CASSGGLQETQYF. The CDR3, as DNA: TGTGCCAGCAGCGGGGGACTTCAAGAGACCCAGTACTTC.

The chain carries TRBV20-1 and TRBJ1-2, with a possible D match to TRBD1 (5 bases). V shed 3 bases and J shed 7 bases, with 9 bases lying between them. Germline V gene data show CDR1 as DFQATT and CDR2 as SNEGSKA (reference sequence). The CDR3 length is 11 residues. The CDR3 loop is CSARRGRGYTF. The CDR3 DNA reads as TGCAGTGCTAGGAGGGGACGTGGCTACACCTTC.

This clonotype occurred a few times. The V call is TRBV6-2 or TRBV6-3, the J call TRBJ2-3; 8 nucleotides agree with TRBD2. Germline V lookup: CDR1 MNHEY, CDR2 SVGEGT. The trim removed 6 bases at V and 2 bases at J, leaving 4 bases unmatched. The CDR3 runs to 14 residues. The CDR3 loop reads CASRGLVDTDTQYF. The CDR3, as DNA: TGTGCCAGCAGGGGACTAGTGGACACAGATACGCAGTATTTT.

This clonotype was found a few times. This chain joins TRBV9 and TRBJ2-7; maybe TRBD1 (5 bases). CDR1 and CDR2 from the germline V gene are SGDLS and YYNGEE. The V end lost 3 bases, the J end lost 7 bases, and 14 bases lay between the germline ends. This CDR3 comprises 13 residues. CDR3 coding DNA: TGTGCCAGCAGCGCCAGGGTAGAGGAAGAGCAGTACTTC. Protein sequence: CASSARVEEEQYF.

This clonotype was seen a few times. The chain combines TRBV28 with TRBJ2-4; the match to TRBD2 covers 8 bases. The CDR3 covers 13 residues. CDR1 is MDHEN and CDR2 is SYDVKM in the germline V gene. Unmatched junction bases numbered 5, after V lost 7 bases and J lost 6 bases. As DNA, the CDR3 is TGTGCCAGCAAACCGGGGGGGGGAAACATTCAGTACTTC. Translating it yields CASKPGGGNIQYF.

This clonotype was seen ten or more times. The rearrangement joins TRBV7-2 to TRBJ2-5; D uncertain. CDR3 length equals 15 residues. CDR1 and CDR2 from the germline V gene are SGHTA and FQGNSA. Trimming pared 1 base from V and 2 bases from J, leaving 11 bases between. CDR3 in amino acids: CASSLGLSGQETQYF. The DNA of the CDR3 is TGTGCCAGCAGCTTAGGCCTTTCGGGTCAAGAGACCCAGTACTTC.

The chain has TRBV4-2 and TRBJ2-7; 9 positions agree with TRBD1. Germline V gene sequence: CDR1 LGHNA, CDR2 YNFKEQ. The CDR3 has 14 amino acids. J lost 4 bases, V lost 3 bases, and 4 bases had no gene match. CDR3 DNA sequence: TGTGCCAGCAGCCAGACCGGGACAGGGTACGAGCAGTACTTC. This encodes CASSQTGTGYEQYF.

This clonotype turned up a few times. The chain recombines TRBV6-2 or TRBV6-3 with TRBJ2-7; D uncertain. Germline CDR1 is MNHEY and CDR2 is SVGEGT. V was cut by 2 bases and J by 6 bases, with 8 bases left in between. This CDR3 comprises 12 residues. CDR3 in amino acids: CASSYDGVEQYF. The CDR3 DNA reads as TGTGCCAGCAGTTACGATGGGGTCGAGCAGTACTTC.

This clonotype has at least ten counts. The rearrangement joins TRBV10-3 to TRBJ2-7; D is ambiguous. Trimming removed 2 bases at V and 2 bases at J, with 10 bases between. In germline, CDR1 is ENHRY, CDR2 SYGVKD. The CDR3 is 14 amino acids. CDR3 amino acids: CAISEGQDPYEQYF. In nucleotides, the CDR3 is TGTGCCATCAGTGAGGGTCAAGACCCCTACGAGCAGTACTTC.